These 20 T cell receptor beta chains originate from one sample sequenced in a study of cytomegalovirus exposure and HLA in healthy donors. PCR primers comprised 60 Vbeta and 13 Jbeta primers. Generated by immunoSEQ multiplex PCR, the TCRdb table keeps only in-frame clones and is missing some. The table records a few hundred thousand clones, roughly 80% of them present only once. The sequenced sample consisted of PBMCs. All receptors derive from a man aged 25 to 40 in good health and CMV-seronegative.

This clone was recorded a few times. The V and J genes are TRBV5-1 and TRBJ2-5; 7 bases align to TRBD1. CDR3 size: 16 residues. J gave up 1 base and V 7 bases, and 13 bases lay outside the gene matches. The germline gives CDR1 SGHRS, CDR2 YFSETQ. The CDR3 is CASGIRPGQFQETQYF. As DNA, the CDR3 is TGCGCCAGCGGGATACGGCCGGGACAGTTCCAAGAGACCCAGTACTTC.

This clone has only one observation. J is TRBJ2-2 and V is TRBV5-4; 10 bases map to TRBD2. The CDR3 sequence is 18 residues long. Germline values: CDR1 SGHNT, CDR2 YYREEE (reference sequence). J was trimmed by 5 bases and V by 4 bases; bases with no gene match: 14. The CDR3 sequence: CASSLNPLSGGWTGELFF. The CDR3 DNA sequence: TGTGCCAGCAGCCTTAACCCACTTAGCGGGGGGTGGACCGGGGAGCTGTTTTTT.

The chain links TRBV7-3 to TRBJ2-1, with TRBD1 as a possible D gene (5 bases). Per germline, CDR1 SGHTA and CDR2 FQGTGA. The CDR3 has 13 residues. V was clipped by 0 bases and J by 6 bases, with 6 bases between them. The CDR3 protein is CASSLTGVNEQFF. The CDR3, as DNA: TGTGCCAGCAGCTTAACAGGGGTCAATGAGCAGTTCTTC.

This clone was counted between two and nine times. This chain uses TRBV28 with TRBJ1-1; possible D gene TRBD1, 5 bases. The CDR3 has 13 residues. With 7 bases removed from V and 4 bases from J, the gap between germline ends came to 13 bases. The V gene's germline CDR1 is MDHEN and CDR2 SYDVKM. CDR3 region: CASKRARATEAFF. The CDR3 nucleotides are TGTGCCAGCAAGAGAGCCAGGGCCACTGAAGCTTTCTTT.

The chain carries TRBV20-1 and TRBJ2-5; the D is unclear. V was trimmed by 6 bases and J by 4 bases, leaving 9 bases between them. This CDR3 contains 11 residues. The germline V gene encodes CDR1 DFQATT and CDR2 SNEGSKA (reference sequence). The DNA for the CDR3 is TGCAGTGCCTCTCCGGGAGAGACCCAGTACTTC. Translated: CSASPGETQYF.

The chain carries TRBV28 and TRBJ2-4, with 9 bases identical to TRBD1. Trimming at V came to 8 bases and at J to 6 bases, leaving 2 bases not matched to a gene. Germline V CDR1 and CDR2: MDHEN, SYDVKM. This CDR3 has 12 residues. CDR3: CASGDRVNIQYF. The CDR3 region has the DNA TGTGCCAGCGGGGACAGGGTAAACATTCAGTACTTC.

Remarks on this clone: The conserved final phenylalanine or tryptophan is absent from the CDR3, which likely points to a read error. It is unclear where the CDR3 begins or ends on the DNA, so no DNA is shown, and the CDR3 is as TCRdb lists it. This rearrangement joins TRBV14 to TRBJ1-3; the D call in the table, TRBD1, was not verified against the DNA. The CDR3 has 12 amino acids, counting both end residues. Germline assignment: CDR1 SGHDN and CDR2 FVKESK. CDR3 amino acids: CASDLLFRDRGQ.

With regard to this clone: The same CDR3 is also encoded by other DNA sequences in this sample. The chain couples TRBV4-1 to TRBJ1-6; D unresolved. Germline V gene data show CDR1 as MGHRA and CDR2 as YSYEKL. This CDR3 is 14 amino acids long. The V end lost 0 bases, the J end lost 9 bases, and 9 bases lay between the germline ends. DNA of the CDR3: TGCGCCAGCAGCCAAGAGAGGGCGTTTTCACCCCTCCACTTT. This codes for CASSQERAFSPLHF.

This chain joins TRBV11-2 and TRBJ2-1, with D possibly TRBD1 on 5 matching bases. V shed 3 bases and J shed 5 bases, with 11 bases lying between them. The CDR3 is 14 residues long. In germline, CDR1 is SGHAT, CDR2 FQNNGV. The CDR3 is CASSFVTGHNEQFF. The CDR3 DNA reads TGTGCCAGCAGCTTTGTAACAGGTCACAATGAGCAGTTCTTC.

This rearrangement joins TRBV18 to TRBJ1-1; 7 nucleotides line up with TRBD1. The length of the CDR3 is 14 residues. Trimming removed 2 bases from V and 1 base from J; junction bases left unmatched: 1. Germline V lookup: CDR1 KGHSH, CDR2 LQKENI. CDR3 nucleotide sequence: TGTGCCAGCTCACCAGGGACAGCGAACACTGAAGCTTTCTTT. Protein product: CASSPGTANTEAFF.

This clone was picked up one time. The CDR3 nucleotides read TGTGCCAGCAGTAATCCCTTGGGACAGTCCTATGGCTACACCTTC. It encodes CASSNPLGQSYGYTF. The rearrangement uses TRBV6-6 and TRBJ1-2; 7 nucleotides match TRBD1. The CDR3 length is 15 residues. V lost 5 bases, J lost 4 bases, and 10 bases stayed unmatched. The germline V gene encodes CDR1 MNHNY and CDR2 SVGAGI (reference sequence).

This chain connects TRBV6-1 to TRBJ2-4; D might be TRBD1 (6 bases). The CDR3 is made up of 16 amino acids. V gave up 2 bases and J gave up 0 bases, with 11 bases separating them. Germline V gene data show CDR1 as MNHNS and CDR2 as SASEGT. The CDR3 DNA reads TGTGCCAGCAGTGAATGGGCAGGGGTAGCCAAAAACATTCAGTACTTC. Protein sequence: CASSEWAGVAKNIQYF.

This clone was observed a single time. The rearrangement joins TRBV19 to TRBJ2-3; 9 nucleotides align to TRBD2. Germline CDR1 LNHDA, CDR2 SQIVND (reference sequence). V trimming: 4 bases; J trimming: 5 bases; junction bases outside the gene matches: 7. The CDR3 spans 15 residues. CDR3 sequence: CASSRSAGGEDTQYF. CDR3 bases: TGTGCCAGTAGTAGGTCAGCGGGGGGAGAAGATACGCAGTATTTT.

The V gene is TRBV29-1, the J gene TRBJ2-1; 9 positions match TRBD1. The length of the CDR3 is 15 residues. V gave up 3 bases and J gave up 4 bases; unmatched junction bases: 7. Germline V gene lookup returns CDR1 SQVTM and CDR2 ANQGSEA. The CDR3 nucleotides read TGCAGCGTTGATGCACAGGGGGCCCCTTACAATGAGCAGTTCTTC. Its protein is CSVDAQGAPYNEQFF.

This chain uses TRBV5-1 with TRBJ1-4; TRBD1 might be the D (5 bases). Deletions cut 0 bases from V and 7 bases from J, with 13 bases between. Germline loops: CDR1 SGHRS, CDR2 YFSETQ. The CDR3 contains 15 residues. CDR3 nucleotide sequence: TGCGCCAGCAGCTTGGGTCCGTCTCAGGGTGAAAAACTGTTTTTT. It codes for CASSLGPSQGEKLFF.

The rearrangement links TRBV6-5 to TRBJ2-3, with 9 bases fitting TRBD2. The length of the CDR3 is 15 residues. In germline, CDR1 is MNHEY, CDR2 SVGAGI. The junction had 6 bases not matched to a gene; V was cut back by 5 bases and J by 3 bases. CDR3 coding DNA: TGTGCCAGCAGTCCCGGGACTAGCCTAACAGATACGCAGTATTTT. It yields the protein CASSPGTSLTDTQYF.

The chain has TRBV6-5 and TRBJ1-4; D unclear. This CDR3 comprises 13 residues. Germline V gives CDR1 MNHEY, CDR2 SVGAGI. Trimming removed 2 bases from V and 8 bases from J, with 9 bases in between. CDR3 region: CASSYVSREKLFF. CDR3 sequence (DNA): TGTGCCAGCAGTTACGTGTCGAGGGAAAAACTGTTTTTT.

This chain joins TRBV7-3 and TRBJ2-5; D might be TRBD1 (6 bases). V was cut by 2 bases and J by 5 bases, with 12 bases left in between. Germline-derived CDR1 and CDR2 are SGHTA and FQGTGA. The CDR3 is 14 residues long. CDR3 region: CASSLGGAGETQYF. For the CDR3, the DNA is TGTGCCAGCAGCTTAGGGGGCGCGGGTGAGACCCAGTACTTC. Full variable domain (remainder filled in from reference TRBV7-3 and TRBJ2-5): GAGVSQTPSNKVTEKGKYVELRCDPISGHTALYWYRQSLGQGPEFLIYFQGTGAADDSGLPNDRFFAVRPEGSVSTLKIQRTERGDSAVYLCASSLGGAGETQYFGPGTRLLVL.

A few counts support this clone. The rearrangement links TRBV9 to TRBJ2-1, with TRBD2 matching over 11 bases. The CDR3 runs 18 residues. Germline CDR1 reads SGDLS; CDR2 reads YYNGEE. With 4 bases clipped from V and 2 bases from J, the junction kept 11 bases outside the gene matches. The CDR3 DNA is TGTGCCAGCAGCCTACCGACTAGCGGGGTGGGGACCTACAATGAGCAGTTCTTC. It encodes CASSLPTSGVGTYNEQFF.

This chain joins TRBV6-6 and TRBJ2-7; 10 positions agree with TRBD2. Germline CDR1 MNHNY, CDR2 SVGAGI (reference sequence). With V trimmed by 2 bases and J by 2 bases, 6 bases remained unmatched. The length of the CDR3 is 16 residues. CDR3 sequence reads: CASSYPSSGGAYEQYF. The CDR3 DNA follows: TGTGCCAGCAGTTACCCATCTAGCGGGGGTGCCTACGAGCAGTACTTC.